This T cell receptor beta chain came from a study of long-term antiretroviral therapy in people with HIV. The CDR3 runs 15 residues. Trimming at V came to 10 bases and at J to 9 bases, leaving 17 bases not matched to a gene. Germline lookup yields CDR1 LNHDA and CDR2 SQIVND (reference sequence). An immunoSEQ assay, version v3.0, was performed at survey level. Produced via immunoSEQ multiplex PCR; TCRdb's table is partial and in-frame only. The sample has about 31,000 clones; roughly 90% are singletons. The rearrangement links TRBV19 to TRBJ2-4; TRBD1 matches 8 bases. The sequencing here drew on unsorted PBMCs, taken 5 to 5.5 years after starting antiretroviral therapy. The receptor's source is a woman in her 40s with HIV. Here the CDR3 reads CATRKQGDRGGIQYF. CDR3 bases: TGTGCCACCCGAAAACAGGGGGACCGAGGTGGCATTCAGTACTTC.